Listed here are 9 T cell receptor beta chains from one sample, sequenced in a study of T cell responses to AZD1222 COVID-19 vaccine. The data were produced by immunoSEQ multiplex PCR, yet TCRdb's version contains in-frame clones alone and is incomplete. The sample lists about 83,000 clones; about 84% were seen once. Specimen: peripheral blood, collected on day 0 of AZD1222 vaccination. These receptors originate from an adult in good health.

This sequence joins TRBV13 and TRBJ2-7, with D possibly matching TRBD2 (6 bases). This CDR3 spans 15 amino acids. Germline V lookup: CDR1 PRHDT, CDR2 FYEKMQ (reference sequence). V lost 5 bases to trimming and J lost 4 bases, with 18 bases between them. CDR3 in amino acids: CASSPRGSGPYEQYF. The CDR3 nucleotides are TGTGCCAGCAGCCCCCGGGGGTCGGGGCCGTACGAGCAGTACTTC.

This clone was detected only a few times. This chain joins TRBV27 and TRBJ1-2; perhaps TRBD1 as D (5 bases). V was clipped by 3 bases and J by 2 bases, with 7 bases between them. CDR1 and CDR2 from the germline V gene are MNHEY and SMNVEV (reference sequence). The CDR3 spans 13 residues. This CDR3 reads CASSFDRNYGYTF. In DNA, the CDR3 is TGTGCCAGCAGTTTCGACAGAAACTATGGCTACACCTTC.

The V call is TRBV7-6, the J call TRBJ2-6; weak D call: TRBD1 (5 bases). V lost 4 bases and J 0 bases, leaving 16 bases between the germline ends. The germline V gene encodes CDR1 SGHVS and CDR2 FNYEAQ. This CDR3 region has 18 residues. In DNA form, the CDR3 reads TGTGCCAGCAGCTCCCAGGCAGGGATAACCTCTGGGGCCAACGTCCTGACTTTC. The encoded protein is CASSSQAGITSGANVLTF.

The chain employs TRBV5-5 and TRBJ1-2; D gene unclear. CDR1 SGHKS and CDR2 YYEKEE come from the germline V gene (reference sequence). Trimming removed 1 base from V and 1 base from J, with 5 bases in between. The CDR3 spans 13 residues. The CDR3 nucleotides are TGTGCCAGCAGCTTGTCCGGTAACTATGGCTACACCTTC. This encodes CASSLSGNYGYTF.

The CDR3 nucleotides are TGTGCCACCAGCAGATCCCCGGGGGGCTTCGGGGCGACCAAAAACATTCAGTACTTC. Encoded protein: CATSRSPGGFGATKNIQYF. The J gene is TRBJ2-4, the V gene TRBV15, with D possibly being TRBD2 (7 bases). This CDR3 has 19 residues. V was shortened by 2 bases and J by 2 bases, with 22 bases between the two germline ends. Germline lookup yields CDR1 LNHNV and CDR2 YYDKDF (reference sequence).

This chain joins TRBV4-3 and TRBJ2-1; tentatively, D is TRBD2 (5 bases). Germline V CDR1 and CDR2: LGHNA, YSLEER. The CDR3 consists of 17 residues. Trimming stripped 0 bases from V and 4 bases from J, with 16 bases between. CDR3 coding DNA: TGCGCCAGCAGCCAAGATAGCGCCGTTGGCGGATACAATGAGCAGTTCTTC. Its translation: CASSQDSAVGGYNEQFF.

V usage is TRBV2 and J usage is TRBJ2-3; possible D gene TRBD2, 5 bases. The CDR3 totals 12 residues. V lost 7 bases and J 4 bases, leaving 9 bases between the germline ends. Germline V gene data show CDR1 as SNHLY and CDR2 as FYNNEI. The CDR3 bases are TGTGCCAGCAAGCTAGCCGCAGATACGCAGTATTTT. Its protein is CASKLAADTQYF.

This sequence joins TRBV4-3 and TRBJ1-6; weak D call: TRBD1 (5 bases). This CDR3 contains 12 residues. Germline V gene sequence: CDR1 LGHNA, CDR2 YSLEER. Trimming cost V 2 bases and J 16 bases, with 12 bases left between them. CDR3 DNA: TGCGCCAGCAGCCAAAATCCCGGGACTCTCCACTTT. This sequence encodes CASSQNPGTLHF.

The DNA of the CDR3 is TGTGCCACCAGCAGACCAGGGACAATGGGGGAGCAGTACTTC. It encodes CATSRPGTMGEQYF. This chain joins TRBV15 and TRBJ2-7, with D possibly matching TRBD1 (6 bases). With 2 bases removed from V and 7 bases from J, the gap between germline ends came to 15 bases. This CDR3 has 14 residues. Germline CDR1 reads LNHNV; CDR2 reads YYDKDF (reference sequence).